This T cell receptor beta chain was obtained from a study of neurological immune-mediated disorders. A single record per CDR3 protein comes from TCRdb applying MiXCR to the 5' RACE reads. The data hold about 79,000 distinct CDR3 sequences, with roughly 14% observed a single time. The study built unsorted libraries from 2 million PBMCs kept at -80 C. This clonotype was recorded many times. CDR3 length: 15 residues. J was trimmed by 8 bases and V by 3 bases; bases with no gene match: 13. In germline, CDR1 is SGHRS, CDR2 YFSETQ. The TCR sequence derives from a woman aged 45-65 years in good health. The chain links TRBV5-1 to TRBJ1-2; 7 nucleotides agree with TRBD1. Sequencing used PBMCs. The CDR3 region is CASSSTTGRVRGYTF. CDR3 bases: TGCGCCAGCAGCTCCACGACAGGGAGGGTCCGCGGCTACACCTTC.